Detailed here is one TCR beta chain. The CDR3 spans 18 residues. Per germline, CDR1 LNHNV and CDR2 YYDKDF (reference sequence). Unmatched junction bases numbered 10, after V lost 0 bases and J lost 5 bases. The data are from a study of blood T cell repertoires in COVID-19. Original processing methods: It was from reference gene primer amplification that nucleated cell counts were estimated. Clones were read by immunoSEQ multiplex PCR, and TCRdb kept only the in-frame ones, dropping some. V, J and clone size reflect that table, while D and trimming were determined from the DNA. The sample consists of hundreds of thousands of clones, about nine tenths of them appearing once.

The clonotype originates from a woman in her forties who had recovered from COVID-19. Sequenced sample: peripheral blood. V usage is TRBV15 and J usage is TRBJ2-3; 11 bases map to TRBD2. The CDR3 sequence: CATSRDPAGTSGRDTQYF. The CDR3 DNA sequence: TGTGCCACCAGCAGAGATCCAGCCGGGACTAGCGGCCGAGATACGCAGTATTTT.